The 8 T cell receptor beta chains below come from one sample, sequenced in a study of shared clonotypes between healthy human individuals. It was CD45RO-negative cells, positively selected for CCR7, that made up naive CD8 cells, with terminally differentiated effector memory CD45RA+ cells excluded. TCRdb keeps only in-frame clones here, not all; method: immunoSEQ multiplex PCR. Among nearly 600,000 clones, nearly 97% were seen once, and the ten largest hold around 0.097%. Sequenced material: naive CD8+ T cells sorted from blood. Receptors were obtained from a woman aged 25 to 45 in good health.

This chain connects TRBV11-3 to TRBJ2-1, with D unresolved. This CDR3 is 13 amino acids long. Germline assignment: CDR1 SGHNT and CDR2 YENEEA. Trimming cost V 4 bases and J 8 bases, with 12 bases left between them. In DNA form, the CDR3 reads TGTGCCAGCAGCTCGTGGGGTTTTGATGAGCAGTTCTTC. Translation: CASSSWGFDEQFF.

This chain uses TRBV5-6 with TRBJ1-1; D not resolved. The CDR3 extends over 13 amino acids. The germline gives CDR1 SGHDT, CDR2 YYEEEE. V lost 2 bases to trimming and J lost 1 base, with 6 bases between them. The CDR3 reads CASSLGPNTEAFF. The CDR3 DNA reads TGTGCCAGCAGCTTAGGCCCGAACACTGAAGCTTTCTTT.

J is TRBJ2-2 and V is TRBV27, with 8 bases lining up with TRBD1. Trimming cost V 4 bases and J 6 bases; bases outside gene matches: 7. The CDR3 sequence is 15 residues long. Germline-derived CDR1 and CDR2 are MNHEY and SMNVEV (reference sequence). This CDR3 reads CASSSGGARPGELFF. CDR3 sequence (DNA): TGTGCCAGCAGTTCAGGGGGCGCAAGACCCGGGGAGCTGTTTTTT.

CDR3 residues: CASSQDLVGWEGLNEQFF. CDR3 in DNA: TGCGCCAGCAGCCAAGATTTGGTGGGGTGGGAGGGCCTTAATGAGCAGTTCTTC. The rearrangement links TRBV4-1 to TRBJ2-1, with TRBD2 identical over 7 bases. This CDR3 contains 18 residues. Per germline, CDR1 MGHRA and CDR2 YSYEKL. Germline trimming cut 0 bases from V and 7 bases from J; bases unmatched to any gene: 15.

J is TRBJ1-2 and V is TRBV6-1; no clear D. V lost 1 base to trimming and J lost 6 bases, with 9 bases between them. The CDR3 extends over 13 amino acids. Germline values: CDR1 MNHNS, CDR2 SASEGT. CDR3 residues: CASSEVLGDGYTF. As DNA, the CDR3 is TGTGCCAGCAGTGAAGTACTCGGGGATGGCTACACCTTC.

The genes are TRBV19 and TRBJ2-3, with D unclear. Germline lookup yields CDR1 LNHDA and CDR2 SQIVND (reference sequence). The CDR3 spans 15 residues. Trimming cost V 6 bases and J 6 bases, with 19 bases left between them. In DNA, the CDR3 is TGTGCCAGTAGAATTGACCCCTTGACCGTTGATACGCAGTATTTT. As protein: CASRIDPLTVDTQYF.

The genes are TRBV9 and TRBJ1-2; perhaps TRBD1 as D (5 bases). V was cut by 0 bases and J by 3 bases, with 18 bases left in between. This CDR3 contains 17 residues. Germline V CDR1 and CDR2: SGDLS, YYNGEE. CDR3 sequence reads: CASSVVGGRMPYYGYTF. CDR3 sequence (DNA): TGTGCCAGCAGCGTAGTCGGGGGACGAATGCCTTACTATGGCTACACCTTC.

The rearrangement joins TRBV29-1 to TRBJ1-2, with D hard to call. The CDR3 has 12 amino acids. The germline gives CDR1 SQVTM, CDR2 ANQGSEA. Trimming pared 1 base from V and 3 bases from J, leaving 6 bases between. CDR3: CSVEGEYYGYTF. For the CDR3, the DNA is TGCAGCGTTGAAGGGGAATACTATGGCTACACCTTC.